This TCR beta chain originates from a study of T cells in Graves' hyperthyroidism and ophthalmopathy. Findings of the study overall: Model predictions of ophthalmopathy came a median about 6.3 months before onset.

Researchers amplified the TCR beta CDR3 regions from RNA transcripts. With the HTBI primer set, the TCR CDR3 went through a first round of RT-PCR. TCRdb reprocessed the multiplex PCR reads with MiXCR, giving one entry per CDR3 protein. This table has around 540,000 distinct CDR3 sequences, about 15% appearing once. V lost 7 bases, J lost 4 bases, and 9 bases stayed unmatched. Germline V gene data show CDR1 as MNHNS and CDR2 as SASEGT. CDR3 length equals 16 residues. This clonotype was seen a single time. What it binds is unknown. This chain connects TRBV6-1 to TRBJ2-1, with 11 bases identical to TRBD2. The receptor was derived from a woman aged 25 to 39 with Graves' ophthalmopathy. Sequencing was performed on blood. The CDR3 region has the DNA TGTGCCAGCACTCCCTCTTGGACTAGCGGGTACAATGAGCAGTTCTTC. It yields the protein CASTPSWTSGYNEQFF.